The entry below gives a single T cell receptor (beta chain) sequence along with its context. Its antigen remains unknown. Each TCR beta library was made by quantitative 5'-RACE that incorporated molecular barcodes. TCRdb re-derived calls from the 5' RACE reads in MiXCR, one entry per CDR3 protein. This sample has some 400,000 distinct CDR3 sequences, with around 22% found just once. The data were obtained in a study of CD8 T cells in ankylosing spondylitis. Overall study findings and caveats: Disease-associated clones were CD8+ and fairly uncommon in peripheral blood. Reports say disease-linked clones showed up significantly more in matched ankylosing spondylitis synovial fluid. Ankylosing spondylitis blood seemed to carry a telltale TCR beta motif made of eight or nine highly homologous variants.

This CDR3 comprises 15 residues. Germline V gene sequence: CDR1 SGHDT, CDR2 YYEEEE. The V end was cut by 1 base, the J end by 0 bases, with 8 bases between. Sequenced sample: blood, either unsorted or a sorted T cell fraction (not recorded which). The chain links TRBV5-6 to TRBJ2-1; the D is unclear. This TCR was sampled from a male donor with ankylosing spondylitis. The CDR3 reads CASSLISSSYNEQFF. The DNA of the CDR3 is TGTGCCAGCAGCTTGATATCAAGCTCCTACAATGAGCAGTTCTTC.